The 8 T cell receptor beta chains reported below all come from one sample, sequenced in a study of CD8 T cells in ankylosing spondylitis. Each CDR3 protein is one row after TCRdb ran MiXCR on the 5' RACE reads. The sample records 150,000 or so distinct CDR3 sequences, roughly 31% being singletons. Sequenced input: synovial fluid, either unsorted or a sorted T cell fraction (not recorded which). Every receptor here comes from a male donor with ankylosing spondylitis.

The chain has TRBV27 and TRBJ1-1, with D unresolved. The CDR3 length is 15 residues. The V gene lost 0 bases and the J gene lost 1 base, with 9 bases spanning the gap. Germline V lookup: CDR1 MNHEY, CDR2 SMNVEV (reference sequence). The CDR3 DNA reads TGTGCCAGCAGTTTATCAATGGTCCCGAACACTGAAGCTTTCTTT. Translation: CASSLSMVPNTEAFF.

About this clonotype: Just one base apart from a much larger clone, this may be a read error. This rearrangement joins TRBV21-1 to TRBJ2-7; no check of the table's D call, TRBD2, against the DNA was made. TRBV21-1 is flagged as a pseudogene. This CDR3 has 17 residues. CDR3 nucleotide sequence: TGTGCCAGCAGACCTCCCAGTCTTATCCTACACTCCTACGAGCGGTACTTC. Translating gives CASRPPSLILHSYERYF.

The rearrangement uses TRBV28 and TRBJ1-4; D is uncertain. The CDR3 runs to 13 residues. Looked up from germline, CDR1 is MDHEN and CDR2 is SYDVKM. The V and J ends lost 5 bases and 8 bases respectively, with 12 bases between them. The CDR3 loop is CASSIPGLEKLFF. CDR3 DNA sequence: TGTGCCAGCAGTATTCCAGGCCTCGAAAAACTGTTTTTT.

This rearrangement joins TRBV3-1 to TRBJ1-2; D unresolved. With 1 base removed from V and 7 bases from J, the gap between germline ends came to 10 bases. The CDR3 totals 13 residues. The germline gives CDR1 LGHDT, CDR2 YNNKEL (reference sequence). The CDR3 DNA reads as TGTGCCAGCAGCCAAGCGAATGAGGCTGGCTACACCTTC. Translated: CASSQANEAGYTF.

The chain combines TRBV9 with TRBJ2-7, with a tentative D call TRBD2 (6 bases). Germline-derived CDR1 and CDR2 are SGDLS and YYNGEE. V gave up 3 bases and J gave up 2 bases, with 12 bases separating them. This CDR3 is 14 amino acids long. The CDR3: CASSESGSAYEQYF. The CDR3 region has the DNA TGTGCCAGCAGCGAAAGCGGGTCCGCCTACGAGCAGTACTTC.

The chain is built from TRBV6-2 or TRBV6-3 and TRBJ2-2; no clear D gene. The CDR3 loop spans 13 amino acids. Germline CDR1 reads MNHEY; CDR2 reads SVGEGT. Trimming pared 2 bases from V and 6 bases from J, leaving 7 bases between. The chain's CDR3 is CASSYIVAGELFF. The CDR3 DNA reads TGTGCCAGCAGTTACATAGTCGCCGGGGAGCTGTTTTTT.

The chain has TRBV5-1 and TRBJ2-3, with D unresolved. CDR3 length: 16 residues. Trimming cost V 4 bases and J 0 bases, with 15 bases left between them. CDR1 and CDR2 (germline): SGHRS, YFSETQ. The CDR3 bases are TGCGCCAGCAGCCCTGGTCCGGCAACTAGCACAGATACGCAGTATTTT. Amino acid sequence: CASSPGPATSTDTQYF.

This sequence joins TRBV7-9 and TRBJ2-3, with D possibly being TRBD2 (5 bases). Germline V gives CDR1 SEHNR, CDR2 FQNEAQ (reference sequence). CDR3 size: 15 residues. The V gene lost 6 bases and the J gene lost 0 bases, with 13 bases spanning the gap. This CDR3 is CASSFSVGSTDTQYF. The CDR3 DNA follows: TGTGCCAGCAGTTTTAGCGTGGGCAGCACAGATACGCAGTATTTT.